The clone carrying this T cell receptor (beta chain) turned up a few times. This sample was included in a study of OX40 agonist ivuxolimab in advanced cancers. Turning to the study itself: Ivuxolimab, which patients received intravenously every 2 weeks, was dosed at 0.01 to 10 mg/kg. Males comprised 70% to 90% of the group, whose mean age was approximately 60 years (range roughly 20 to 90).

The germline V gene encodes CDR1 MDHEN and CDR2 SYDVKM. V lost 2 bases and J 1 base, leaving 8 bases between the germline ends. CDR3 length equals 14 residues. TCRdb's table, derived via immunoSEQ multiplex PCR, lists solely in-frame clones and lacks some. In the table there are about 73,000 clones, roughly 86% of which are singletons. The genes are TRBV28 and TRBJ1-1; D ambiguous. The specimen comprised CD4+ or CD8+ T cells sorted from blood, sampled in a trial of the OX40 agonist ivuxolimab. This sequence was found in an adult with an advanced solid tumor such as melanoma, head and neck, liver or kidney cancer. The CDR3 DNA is TGTGCCAGCAGTTTAAGGACCCGGAACACTGAAGCTTTCTTT. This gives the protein CASSLRTRNTEAFF.